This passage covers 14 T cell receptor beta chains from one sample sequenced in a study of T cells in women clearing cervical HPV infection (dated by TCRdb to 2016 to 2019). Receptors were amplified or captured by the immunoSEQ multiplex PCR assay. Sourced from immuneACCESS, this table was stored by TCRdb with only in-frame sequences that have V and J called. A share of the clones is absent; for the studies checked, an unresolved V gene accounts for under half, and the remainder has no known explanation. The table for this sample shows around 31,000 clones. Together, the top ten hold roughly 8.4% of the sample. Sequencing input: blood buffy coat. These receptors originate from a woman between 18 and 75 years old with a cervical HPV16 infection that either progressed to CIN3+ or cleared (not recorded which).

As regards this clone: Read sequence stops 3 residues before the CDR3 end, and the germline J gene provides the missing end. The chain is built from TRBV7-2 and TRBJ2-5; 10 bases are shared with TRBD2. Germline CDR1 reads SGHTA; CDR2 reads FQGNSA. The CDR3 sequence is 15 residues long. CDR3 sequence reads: CASSSRSGGADTQYF. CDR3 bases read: TGTGCCAGCAGCTCACGCAGCGGGGGGGCAGATACC.

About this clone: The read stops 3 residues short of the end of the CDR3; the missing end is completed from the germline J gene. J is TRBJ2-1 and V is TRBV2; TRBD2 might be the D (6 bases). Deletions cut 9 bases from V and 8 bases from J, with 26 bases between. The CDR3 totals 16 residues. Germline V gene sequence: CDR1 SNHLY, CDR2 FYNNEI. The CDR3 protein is CARQKLTSPSIDEQFF. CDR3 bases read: TGTGCCAGACAGAAATTGACTAGTCCCTCGATCGATGAG.

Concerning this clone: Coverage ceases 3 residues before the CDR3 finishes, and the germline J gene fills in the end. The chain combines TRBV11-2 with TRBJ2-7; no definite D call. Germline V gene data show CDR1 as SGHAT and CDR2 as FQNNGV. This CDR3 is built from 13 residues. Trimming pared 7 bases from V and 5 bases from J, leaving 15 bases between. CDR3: CASIQGSSNEQYF. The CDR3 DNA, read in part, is TGTGCCAGCATCCAAGGGTCCTCGAACGAG.

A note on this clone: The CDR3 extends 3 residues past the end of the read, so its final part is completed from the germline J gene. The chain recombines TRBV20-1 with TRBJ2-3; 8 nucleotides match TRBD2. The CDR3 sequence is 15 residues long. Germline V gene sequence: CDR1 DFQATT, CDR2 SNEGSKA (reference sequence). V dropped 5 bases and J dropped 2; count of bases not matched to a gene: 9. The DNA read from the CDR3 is TGCAGTGCTCCCCCGGGGGGGGCTTACACAGATACG. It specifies CSAPPGGAYTDT. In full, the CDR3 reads CSAPPGGAYTDTQYF.

Incomplete CDR3 DNA: TGTGCCAGTAGTGGACAGGGTTACGAG. As protein: CASSGQGYE. The entire CDR3 is CASSGQGYEQYF. The chain combines TRBV19 with TRBJ2-7; 8 positions agree with TRBD1. The CDR3 end lies 3 residues beyond the end of the read and is filled in from the germline J gene. CDR1 and CDR2 (germline): LNHDA, SQIVND (reference sequence). This CDR3 region has 12 residues. With 5 bases clipped from V and 4 bases from J, the junction kept 1 base outside the gene matches.

The chain's CDR3 is CAWTTSRTSAAYNEQFF. CDR3 DNA (partial): TGTGCCTGGACTACCTCCCGGACTAGCGCCGCCTACAATGAG. This chain connects TRBV30 to TRBJ2-1; 9 nucleotides align to TRBD2. The CDR3 end lies 3 residues beyond the end of the read and is filled in from the germline J gene. CDR3 length: 17 residues. The V gene end was trimmed by 4 bases and the J gene end by 2 bases; junction bases not matched to a gene: 12. In germline, CDR1 is GTSNPN, CDR2 SVGIG (reference sequence).

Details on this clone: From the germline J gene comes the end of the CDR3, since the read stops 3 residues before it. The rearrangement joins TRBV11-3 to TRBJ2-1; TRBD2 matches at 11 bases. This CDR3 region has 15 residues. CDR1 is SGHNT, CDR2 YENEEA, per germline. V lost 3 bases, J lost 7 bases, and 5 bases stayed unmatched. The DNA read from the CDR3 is TGTGCCAGCAGCTTTAGCGGGAGGGCGGATAATGAG. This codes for CASSFSGRADNE. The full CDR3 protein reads CASSFSGRADNEQFF.

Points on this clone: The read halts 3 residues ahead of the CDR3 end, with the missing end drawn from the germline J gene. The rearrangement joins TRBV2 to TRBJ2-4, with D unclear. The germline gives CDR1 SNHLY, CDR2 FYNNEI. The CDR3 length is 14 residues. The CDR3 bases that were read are TGTGCCAGCAGTGAAGCTACAGACCTCTATGGT. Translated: CASSEATDLYG. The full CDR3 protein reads CASSEATDLYGQYF. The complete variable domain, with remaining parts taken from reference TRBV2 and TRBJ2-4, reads EPEVTQTPSHQVTQMGQEVILRCVPISNHLYFYWYRQILGQKVEFLVSFYNNEISEKSEIFDDQFSVERPDGSNFTLKIRSTKLEDSAMYFCASSEATDLYGQYFGAGTRLSVL.

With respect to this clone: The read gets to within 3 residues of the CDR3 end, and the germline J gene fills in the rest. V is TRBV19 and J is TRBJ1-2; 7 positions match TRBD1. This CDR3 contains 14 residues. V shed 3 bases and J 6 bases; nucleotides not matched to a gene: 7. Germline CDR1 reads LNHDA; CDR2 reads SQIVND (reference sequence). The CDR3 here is CASSIRTQGNGYTF. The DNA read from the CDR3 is TGTGCCAGTAGTATCCGGACACAGGGGAATGGC.

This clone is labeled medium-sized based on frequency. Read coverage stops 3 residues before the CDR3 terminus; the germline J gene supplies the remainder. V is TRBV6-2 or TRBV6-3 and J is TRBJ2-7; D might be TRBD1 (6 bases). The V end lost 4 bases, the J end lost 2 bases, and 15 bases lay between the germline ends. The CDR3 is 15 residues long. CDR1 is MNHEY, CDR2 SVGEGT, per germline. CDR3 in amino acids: CASSSRQVFTYEQYF. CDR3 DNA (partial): TGTGCCAGCAGTTCCAGACAGGTCTTCACCTACGAG.

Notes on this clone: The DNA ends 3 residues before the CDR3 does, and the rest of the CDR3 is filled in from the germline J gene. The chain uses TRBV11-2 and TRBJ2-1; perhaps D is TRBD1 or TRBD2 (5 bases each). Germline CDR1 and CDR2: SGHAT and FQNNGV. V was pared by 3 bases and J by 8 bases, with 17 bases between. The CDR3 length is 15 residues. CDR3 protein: CASSLGFEGRYEQFF. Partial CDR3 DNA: TGTGCCAGCAGCTTGGGGTTCGAGGGGCGGTATGAG.

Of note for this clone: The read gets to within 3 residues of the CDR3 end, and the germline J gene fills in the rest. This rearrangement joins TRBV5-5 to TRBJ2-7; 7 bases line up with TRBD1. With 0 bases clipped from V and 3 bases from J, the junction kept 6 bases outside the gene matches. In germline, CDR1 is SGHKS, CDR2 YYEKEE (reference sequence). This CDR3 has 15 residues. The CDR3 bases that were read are TGTGCCAGCAGCTTGGACTTTAGGGGGCTCTACGAG. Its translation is CASSLDFRGLYE. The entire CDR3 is CASSLDFRGLYEQYF.

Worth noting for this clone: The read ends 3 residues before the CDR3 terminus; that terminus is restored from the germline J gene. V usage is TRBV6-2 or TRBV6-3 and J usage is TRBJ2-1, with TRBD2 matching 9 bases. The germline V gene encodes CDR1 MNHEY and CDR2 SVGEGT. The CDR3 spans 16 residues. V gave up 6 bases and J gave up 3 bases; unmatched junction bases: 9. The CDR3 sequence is CASRPRTSVIYNEQFF. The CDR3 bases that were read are TGTGCCAGCAGACCCCGGACTAGCGTAATCTACAATGAG.

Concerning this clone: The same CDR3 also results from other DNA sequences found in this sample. The covered CDR3 bases are TGTGCCAGTAGTCCGGGGGGCCTTGGGGAGACA. Amino acids: CASSPGGLGET. The CDR3 as a whole reads CASSPGGLGETAFF. The V and J genes are TRBV19 and TRBJ1-1; D might be TRBD1 (6 bases). The missing CDR3 end, 3 residues past where the read stops, is filled in from the germline J gene. The CDR3 is 14 amino acids. Looked up from germline, CDR1 is LNHDA and CDR2 is SQIVND (reference sequence). The variable domain in full, with the rest retrieved from reference TRBV19 and TRBJ1-1, is DGGITQSPKYLFRKEGQNVTLSCEQNLNHDAMYWYRQDPGQGLRLIYYSQIVNDFQKGDIAEGYSVSREKKESFPLTVTSAQKNPTAFYLCASSPGGLGETAFFGQGTRLTVV.